This T cell receptor (beta chain) was captured in a study of shared T cell receptors in the human thymus. Assay used: immunoSEQ multiplex PCR; TCRdb lists only in-frame clones, some missing. Of 600,000 to 900,000 clones in the sample, around 85% were seen once. The V and J ends lost 6 bases and 4 bases respectively, with 7 bases between them. The CDR3 contains 11 residues. CDR1 LNHDA and CDR2 SQIVND come from the germline V gene (reference sequence). The sample was also linked to a second study, of human thymus T cells. That source reports: The study used thymus tissue resected during corrective heart surgery. An apparent bias in V and J gene usage was seen in thymic and blood repertoires. Related work showed strongly overlapping thymic repertoires across unrelated individuals.

The receptor's source is a girl less than two years old with a congenital heart defect. This rearrangement joins TRBV19 to TRBJ2-7; D may be TRBD1 (6 bases). Sequences were obtained from thymocytes. Here the CDR3 reads CASRGAYEQYF. The CDR3 nucleotides read TGTGCCAGTAGGGGGGCTTACGAGCAGTACTTC.